This T cell receptor (beta chain) was profiled in a study of blood T cell repertoires in COVID-19. The overall study: The origin of the acute and convalescent COVID-19 samples was the United States, Italy and Spain. T cells, B-cell-depleted T cells, or PBMCs supplied cDNA or gDNA.

There are 17 residues in the CDR3. The V segment lost 1 base and the J segment 3 bases; nucleotides outside the gene matches: 9. The germline CDR1 and CDR2 sequences are MNHNS and SASEGT. TCRdb's copy holds only in-frame clones and misses some; the assay was immunoSEQ multiplex PCR. The table includes about 45,000 clones, about 82% detected once. The chain is built from TRBV6-1 and TRBJ2-1; 7 bases are a match to TRBD1. Sequenced material: peripheral blood. This clonotype originated in a man in his fifties or sixties with active COVID-19. The CDR3 DNA sequence: TGTGCCAGCAGTGAAGGGGTGGGGGACAGTGTCTACAATGAGCAGTTCTTC. Encoded protein: CASSEGVGDSVYNEQFF.